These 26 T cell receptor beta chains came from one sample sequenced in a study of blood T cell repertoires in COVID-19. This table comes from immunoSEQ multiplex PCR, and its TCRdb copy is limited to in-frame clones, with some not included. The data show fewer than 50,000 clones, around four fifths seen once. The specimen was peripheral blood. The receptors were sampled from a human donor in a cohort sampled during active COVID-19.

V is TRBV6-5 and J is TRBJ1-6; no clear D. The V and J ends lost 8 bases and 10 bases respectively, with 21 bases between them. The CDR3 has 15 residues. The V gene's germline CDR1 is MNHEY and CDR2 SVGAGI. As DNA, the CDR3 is TGTGCCAGCCGAGACTACAACACCCTGAAGTCACCCCTCCACTTT. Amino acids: CASRDYNTLKSPLHF.

CDR3 coding DNA: TGTGCCAGCAGCCAAAGGACTAGTGAAGATACGCAGTATTTT. Protein: CASSQRTSEDTQYF. The rearrangement uses TRBV7-8 and TRBJ2-3; 7 bases align to TRBD2. V dropped 5 bases and J dropped 5; count of bases not matched to a gene: 7. Per the germline V gene, CDR1 is SGHVS and CDR2 is FQNEAQ. CDR3 length: 14 residues. Filled out from reference TRBV7-8 and TRBJ2-3, the complete variable domain reads GAGVSQSPRYKVAKRGQDVALRCDPISGHVSLFWYQQALGQGPEFLTYFQNEAQLDKSGLPSDRFFAERPEGSVSTLKIQRTQQEDSAVYLCASSQRTSEDTQYFGPGTRLTVL.

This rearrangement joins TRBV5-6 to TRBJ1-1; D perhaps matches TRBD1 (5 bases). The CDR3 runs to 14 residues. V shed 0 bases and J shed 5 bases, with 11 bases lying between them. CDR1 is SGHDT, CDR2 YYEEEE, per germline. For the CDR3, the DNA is TGTGCCAGCAGCTTGGAAGGGGATCGGACTGAAGCTTTCTTT. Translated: CASSLEGDRTEAFF.

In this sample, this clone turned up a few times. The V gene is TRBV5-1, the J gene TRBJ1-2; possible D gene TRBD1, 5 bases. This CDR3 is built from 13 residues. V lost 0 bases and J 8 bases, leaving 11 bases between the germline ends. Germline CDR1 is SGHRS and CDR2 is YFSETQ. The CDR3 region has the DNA TGCGCCAGCAGCTTGGCATCTCAGGGAGGCTACACCTTC. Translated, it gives CASSLASQGGYTF.

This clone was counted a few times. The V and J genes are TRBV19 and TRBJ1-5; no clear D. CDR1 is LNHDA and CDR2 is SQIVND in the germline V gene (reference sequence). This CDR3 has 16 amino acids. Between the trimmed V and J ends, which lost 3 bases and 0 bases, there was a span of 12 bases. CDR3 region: CASSIIADYSNQPQHF. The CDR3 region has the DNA TGTGCCAGTAGTATCATAGCTGACTATAGCAATCAGCCCCAGCATTTT.

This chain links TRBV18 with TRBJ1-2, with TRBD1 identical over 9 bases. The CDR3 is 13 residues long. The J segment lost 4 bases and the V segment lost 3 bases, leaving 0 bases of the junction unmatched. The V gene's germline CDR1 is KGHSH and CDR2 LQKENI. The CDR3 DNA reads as TGTGCCAGCTCACCGACAGGGGGCTATGGCTACACCTTC. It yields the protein CASSPTGGYGYTF.

The CDR3 is CASSLVGLSGLGANVLTF. CDR3 nucleotide sequence: TGTGCCAGCAGCTTAGTCGGACTTTCCGGTCTGGGGGCCAACGTCCTGACTTTC. This sequence joins TRBV11-2 and TRBJ2-6; D may be TRBD2 (5 bases). This CDR3 has 18 residues. Germline assignment: CDR1 SGHAT and CDR2 FQNNGV. Trimming took off 1 base at V and 4 bases at J, with 17 bases between the two ends. Based on the CDR3 plus reference TRBV11-2 and TRBJ2-6, the full variable domain is EAGVAQSPRYKIIEKRQSVAFWCNPISGHATLYWYQQILGQGPKLLIQFQNNGVVDDSQLPKDRFSAERLKGVDSTLKIQPAKLEDSAVYLCASSLVGLSGLGANVLTFGAGSRLTVL.

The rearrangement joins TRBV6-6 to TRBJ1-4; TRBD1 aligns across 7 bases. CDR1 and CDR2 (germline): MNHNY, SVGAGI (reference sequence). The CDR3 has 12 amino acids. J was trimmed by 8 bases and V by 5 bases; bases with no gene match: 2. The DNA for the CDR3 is TGTGCCAGCAGTCACAGGGGAGAAAAACTGTTTTTT. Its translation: CASSHRGEKLFF.

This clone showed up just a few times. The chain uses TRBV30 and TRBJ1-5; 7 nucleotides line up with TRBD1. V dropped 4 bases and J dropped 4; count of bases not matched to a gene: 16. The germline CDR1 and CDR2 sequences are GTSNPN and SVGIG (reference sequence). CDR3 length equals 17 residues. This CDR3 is CAWTSPSAQGFNQPQHF. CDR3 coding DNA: TGTGCCTGGACCTCTCCAAGCGCACAGGGGTTTAATCAGCCCCAGCATTTT. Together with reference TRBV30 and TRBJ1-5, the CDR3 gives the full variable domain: SQTIHQWPATLVQPVGSPLSLECTVEGTSNPNLYWYRQAAGRGLQLLFYSVGIGQISSEVPQNLSASRPQDRQFILSSKKLLLSDSGFYLCAWTSPSAQGFNQPQHFGDGTRLSIL.

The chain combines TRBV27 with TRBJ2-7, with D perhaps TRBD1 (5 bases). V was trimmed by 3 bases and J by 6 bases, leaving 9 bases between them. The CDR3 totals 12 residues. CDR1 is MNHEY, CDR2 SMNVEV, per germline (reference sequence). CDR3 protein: CASSFLGLEQYF. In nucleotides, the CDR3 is TGTGCCAGCAGTTTTTTGGGGCTCGAGCAGTACTTC.

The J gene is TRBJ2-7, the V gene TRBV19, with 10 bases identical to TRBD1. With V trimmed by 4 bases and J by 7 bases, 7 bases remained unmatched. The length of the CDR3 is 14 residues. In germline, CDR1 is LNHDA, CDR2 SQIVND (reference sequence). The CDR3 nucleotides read TGTGCCAGTAGTACCCGGGACAGGGGTGGAGAGCAGTACTTC. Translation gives CASSTRDRGGEQYF.

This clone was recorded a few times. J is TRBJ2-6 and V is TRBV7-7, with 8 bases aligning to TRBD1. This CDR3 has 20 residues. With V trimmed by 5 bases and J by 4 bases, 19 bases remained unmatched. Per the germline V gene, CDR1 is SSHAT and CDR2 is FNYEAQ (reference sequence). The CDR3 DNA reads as TGTGCCAGCAGCCCTACTCCCGGACAGGGAGTTTCCTCAGGGGCCAACGTCCTGACTTTC. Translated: CASSPTPGQGVSSGANVLTF. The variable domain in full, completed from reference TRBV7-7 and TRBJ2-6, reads GAGVSQSPRYKVTKRGQDVTLRCDPISSHATLYWYQQALGQGPEFLTYFNYEAQPDKSGLPSDRFSAERPEGSISTLTIQRTEQRDSAMYRCASSPTPGQGVSSGANVLTFGAGSRLTVL.

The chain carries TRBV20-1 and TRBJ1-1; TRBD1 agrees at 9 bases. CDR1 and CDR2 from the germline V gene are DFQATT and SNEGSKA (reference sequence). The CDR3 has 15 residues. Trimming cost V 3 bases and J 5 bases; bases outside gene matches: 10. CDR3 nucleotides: TGCAGTGCTAGTACCACAGGGACAGGGAGAACTGAAGCTTTCTTT. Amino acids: CSASTTGTGRTEAFF.

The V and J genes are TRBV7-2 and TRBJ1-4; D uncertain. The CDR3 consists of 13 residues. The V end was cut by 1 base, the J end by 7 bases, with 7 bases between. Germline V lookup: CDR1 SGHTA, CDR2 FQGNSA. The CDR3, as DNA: TGTGCCAGCAGCTTAGGTCCTAGTGAAAAACTGTTTTTT. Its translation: CASSLGPSEKLFF.

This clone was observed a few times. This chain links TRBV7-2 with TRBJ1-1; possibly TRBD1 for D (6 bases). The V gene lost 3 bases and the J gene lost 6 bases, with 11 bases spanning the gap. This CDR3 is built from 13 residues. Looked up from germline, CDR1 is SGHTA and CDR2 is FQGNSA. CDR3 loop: CASSFKGVPEAFF. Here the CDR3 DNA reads TGTGCCAGCAGCTTTAAGGGGGTCCCTGAAGCTTTCTTT.

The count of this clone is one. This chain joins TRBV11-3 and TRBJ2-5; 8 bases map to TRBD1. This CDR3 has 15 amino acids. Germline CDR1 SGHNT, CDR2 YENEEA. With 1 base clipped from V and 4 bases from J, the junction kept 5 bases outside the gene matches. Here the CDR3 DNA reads TGTGCCAGCAGCTTAGCGGGACAGGTATCAGAGACCCAGTACTTC. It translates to CASSLAGQVSETQYF. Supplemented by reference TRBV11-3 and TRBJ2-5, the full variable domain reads EAGVVQSPRYKIIEKKQPVAFWCNPISGHNTLYWYLQNLGQGPELLIRYENEEAVDDSQLPKDRFSAERLKGVDSTLKIQPAELGDSAVYLCASSLAGQVSETQYFGPGTRLLVL.

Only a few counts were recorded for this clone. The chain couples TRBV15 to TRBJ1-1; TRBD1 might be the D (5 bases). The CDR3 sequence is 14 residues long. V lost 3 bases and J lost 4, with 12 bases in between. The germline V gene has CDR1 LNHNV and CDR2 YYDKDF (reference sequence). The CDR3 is CATSSLPGFTEAFF. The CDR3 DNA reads TGTGCCACCAGCAGTCTACCAGGGTTCACTGAAGCTTTCTTT.

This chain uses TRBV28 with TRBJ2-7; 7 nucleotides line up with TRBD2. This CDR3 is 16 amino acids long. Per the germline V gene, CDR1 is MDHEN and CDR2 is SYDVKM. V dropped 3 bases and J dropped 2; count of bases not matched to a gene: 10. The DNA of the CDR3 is TGTGCCAGCAGTTTCCCCCTACGGGGGGAGACCTACGAGCAGTACTTC. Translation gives CASSFPLRGETYEQYF.

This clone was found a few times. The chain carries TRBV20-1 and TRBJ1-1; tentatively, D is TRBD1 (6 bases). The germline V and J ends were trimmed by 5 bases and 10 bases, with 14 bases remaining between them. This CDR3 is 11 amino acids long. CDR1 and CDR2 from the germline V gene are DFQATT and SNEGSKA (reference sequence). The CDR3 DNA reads TGCAGTGCTTACAGGGCTCCGAGAGCTTTCTTT. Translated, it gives CSAYRAPRAFF.

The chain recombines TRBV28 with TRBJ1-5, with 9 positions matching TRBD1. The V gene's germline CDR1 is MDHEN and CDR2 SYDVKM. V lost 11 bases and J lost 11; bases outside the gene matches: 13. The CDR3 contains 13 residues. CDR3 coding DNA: TGTGCCGGGGGACAGGGCGCCCCGGGAGCCCAGCATTTT. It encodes CAGGQGAPGAQHF.

The DNA for the CDR3 is TGTGCCAGCAGCCAAAGTTCAGGGGGCTACGAGCAGTACTTC. It codes for CASSQSSGGYEQYF. V and J are TRBV4-2 and TRBJ2-7, with 7 bases lining up with TRBD1. After removal of 2 bases from V and 3 bases from J, the junction contained 4 bases not matched to a gene. From germline, CDR1 is LGHNA and CDR2 YNFKEQ. The CDR3 has 14 residues.

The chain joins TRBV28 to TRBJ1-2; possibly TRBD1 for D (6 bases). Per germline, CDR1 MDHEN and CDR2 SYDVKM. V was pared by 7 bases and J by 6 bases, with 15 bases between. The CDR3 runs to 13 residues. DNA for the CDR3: TGTGCCAGCAACCTACAGGGTTTGGATGGCTACACCTTC. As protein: CASNLQGLDGYTF.

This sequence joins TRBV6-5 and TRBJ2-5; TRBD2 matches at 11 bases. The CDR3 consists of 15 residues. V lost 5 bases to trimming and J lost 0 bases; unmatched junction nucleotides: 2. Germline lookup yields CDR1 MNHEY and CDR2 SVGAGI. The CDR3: CASSRLAGYQETQYF. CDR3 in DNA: TGTGCCAGCAGTCGACTAGCGGGGTACCAAGAGACCCAGTACTTC.

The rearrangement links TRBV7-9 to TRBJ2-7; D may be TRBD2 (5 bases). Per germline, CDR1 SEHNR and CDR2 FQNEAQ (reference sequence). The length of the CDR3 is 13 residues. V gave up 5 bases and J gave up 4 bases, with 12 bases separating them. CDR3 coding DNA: TGTGCCAGCAGCGACCCAATAGCGTACGAGCAGTACTTC. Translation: CASSDPIAYEQYF.

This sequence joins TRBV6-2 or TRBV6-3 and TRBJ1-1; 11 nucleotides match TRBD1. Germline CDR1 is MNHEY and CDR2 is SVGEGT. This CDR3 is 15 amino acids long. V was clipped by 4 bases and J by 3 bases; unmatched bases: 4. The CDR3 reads CASSWTGGGYTEAFF. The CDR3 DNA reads TGTGCCAGCAGTTGGACAGGGGGCGGGTACACTGAAGCTTTCTTT.

The CDR3 DNA sequence: TGTGCCAGCAGCTCTCCCAGGGGGGTCTACAATGAGCAGTTCTTC. Translating gives CASSSPRGVYNEQFF. The J gene is TRBJ2-1, the V gene TRBV7-9; the D gene is possibly TRBD1 (7 bases). V lost 4 bases to trimming and J lost 3 bases, with 13 bases between them. This CDR3 is built from 15 residues. Germline V gene lookup returns CDR1 SEHNR and CDR2 FQNEAQ (reference sequence). Using reference TRBV7-9 and TRBJ2-1 for the parts outside the CDR3, the full variable domain is DTGVSQNPRHKITKRGQNVTFRCDPISEHNRLYWYRQTLGQGPEFLTYFQNEAQLEKSRLLSDRFSAERPKGSFSTLEIQRTEQGDSAMYLCASSSPRGVYNEQFFGPGTRLTVL.